A selection of T cell receptor beta chains follows, all from one sample in a study of long-term antiretroviral therapy in people with HIV. Profiling relied on immunoSEQ multiplex PCR, and the TCRdb table lists in-frame clones only, not all of them. The repertoire holds tens of thousands of clones, with 70% to 85% as singletons. The sequenced sample was unsorted PBMCs, obtained 0.7 years before starting antiretroviral therapy. Receptors originate from a man under 40 with HIV. Each CDR3 is given with its conserved first and last residue. D genes are given only for firm matches. A row's size may be missing; if present it is once, few, many or a size class.

CSVEVRGVEAFF,TGCAGCGTTGAAGTCAGGGGGGTTGAAGCTTTCTTT,TRBJ1-1,TRBV29-1,TRBD1,NA
CASSFRGQENTEAFF,TGCGCCAGCAGCTTTCGTGGGCAGGAAAACACTGAAGCTTTCTTT,TRBJ1-1,TRBV5-1,NA,few
CASSPKGPYEQYF,TGTGCCAGCAGCCCTAAAGGACCCTACGAGCAGTACTTC,TRBJ2-7,TRBV7-9,NA,NA
CASSLYGHSYEQYF,TGTGCCAGCAGTCTCTACGGACACTCCTACGAGCAGTACTTC,TRBJ2-7,TRBV27,NA,NA
CASSPLRTGGSLEAFF,TGTGCCAGCAGCCCCCTCAGGACAGGGGGTTCCCTTGAAGCTTTCTTT,TRBJ1-1,TRBV4-2,TRBD1,once
CASSFDGTGTGEQYF,TGTGCCAGCAGCTTCGACGGGACAGGGACAGGGGAGCAGTACTTC,TRBJ2-7,TRBV7-9,TRBD1,few
CASSATGRGLNTQYF,TGTGCCAGCAGCGCGACAGGGAGGGGATTAAATACGCAGTATTTT,TRBJ2-3,TRBV27,NA,medium-sized
CASSPSGAYEQYF,TGCGCCAGCAGTCCGAGCGGCGCCTACGAGCAGTACTTC,TRBJ2-7,TRBV5-1,NA,NA
CASSDSGGRRAFF,TGTGCCAGCAGTGACTCCGGGGGGCGGAGAGCTTTCTTT,TRBJ1-1,TRBV6-4,NA,NA
CSVGGGSGSYNEQFF,TGCAGCGTTGGTGGGGGTAGCGGCTCCTACAATGAGCAGTTCTTC,TRBJ2-1,TRBV29-1,NA,NA
CASSLGLPPRGTEAFF,TGTGCCAGCAGCTTAGGGCTCCCGCCCCGGGGCACTGAAGCTTTCTTT,TRBJ1-1,TRBV7-2,NA,NA
CATGGHEQFF,TGTGCCACCGGGGGGCATGAGCAGTTCTTC,TRBJ2-1,TRBV19,NA,few
CASSLSADYNSPLHF,TGTGCCAGCAGCTTGTCGGCCGACTATAATTCACCCCTCCACTTT,TRBJ1-6,TRBV5-5,NA,few
CASSVGANTEAFF,TGTGCCAGCAGCGTTGGGGCGAACACTGAAGCTTTCTTT,TRBJ1-1,TRBV9,NA,once
CASSPGQGYGYTF,TGTGCCAGCAGCCCCGGACAGGGCTATGGCTACACCTTC,TRBJ1-2,TRBV5-6,TRBD1,NA
CASSSPRDRLIGELFF,TGTGCCAGCAGCAGCCCGAGGGACCGTCTCATCGGGGAGCTGTTTTTT,TRBJ2-2,TRBV7-9,NA,few
CASTWGLASQETQYF,TGCGCCAGCACTTGGGGACTAGCCTCACAAGAGACCCAGTACTTC,TRBJ2-5,TRBV5-1,TRBD2,NA
CASSRRSGIEQYF,TGTGCCAGCAGTAGAAGGTCGGGGATCGAGCAGTACTTC,TRBJ2-7,TRBV6-5,NA,NA
CASSPNPTLRQNTEAFF,TGTGCCAGCTCACCAAACCCAACACTCAGACAGAACACTGAAGCTTTCTTT,TRBJ1-1,TRBV18,NA,NA
CASSLEQGANTEAFF,TGTGCCAGCAGTTTAGAACAGGGGGCGAACACTGAAGCTTTCTTT,TRBJ1-1,TRBV28,TRBD1,NA
CASSLGRGELFF,TGTGCCAGCAGCTTAGGCCGCGGGGAGCTGTTTTTT,TRBJ2-2,TRBV7-2,NA,NA
CASSLSPSPRNTIYF,TGTGCCAGCAGTTTATCTCCATCCCCTCGGAACACCATATATTTT,TRBJ1-3,TRBV27,NA,NA
CASSSLAGFDNEQFF,TGTGCCAGCAGCTCCCTAGCGGGGTTTGACAATGAGCAGTTCTTC,TRBJ2-1,TRBV7-9,TRBD2,NA
CASSADSSSSYEQYF,TGTGCCAGCAGCGCAGACTCGTCGAGCTCCTACGAGCAGTACTTC,TRBJ2-7,TRBV7-8,NA,medium-sized
CASKEVPGAWNEQYF,TGTGCCAGCAAAGAGGTTCCCGGAGCCTGGAATGAGCAGTACTTC,TRBJ2-7,TRBV6-5,NA,NA
CASSMPGLAGMTGELFF,TGTGCCAGTAGTATGCCGGGACTAGCGGGGATGACCGGGGAGCTGTTTTTT,TRBJ2-2,TRBV19,TRBD2,few
CSVGIQGASFF,TGCAGCGTTGGAATACAGGGGGCCTCTTTCTTT,TRBJ1-1,TRBV29-1,TRBD1,NA
CASRPPGRNSPLHF,TGTGCCAGCAGACCCCCGGGACGGAATTCACCCCTCCACTTT,TRBJ1-6,TRBV7-9,NA,NA
CSVEWGQGYGYTF,TGCAGCGTTGAATGGGGGCAGGGTTATGGCTACACCTTC,TRBJ1-2,TRBV29-1,NA,once
CASSDDDGSTGGGLAGLSYEQYF,TGTGCCAGCAGTGACGACGACGGATCGACAGGGGGCGGTCTAGCGGGCCTCTCCTACGAGCAGTACTTC,TRBJ2-7,TRBV6-4,TRBD1,NA
CASSITGQGNGYTF,TGCGCCAGCAGCATTACGGGACAGGGTAATGGCTACACCTTC,TRBJ1-2,TRBV5-1,TRBD1,NA
CASSLVPGFKGYTF,TGTGCCAGCAGCTTAGTACCGGGGTTCAAGGGCTACACCTTC,TRBJ1-2,TRBV7-2,NA,once
CASTSGQANTEAFF,TGTGCCAGTACCTCAGGACAGGCAAACACTGAAGCTTTCTTT,TRBJ1-1,TRBV19,TRBD1,NA
CASSAGGAYNEQFF,TGCGCCAGCAGCGCAGGGGGGGCCTACAATGAGCAGTTCTTC,TRBJ2-1,TRBV4-1,NA,NA
CASSSDGGRGLVDRYTF,TGTGCCAGCAGCTCGGACGGGGGAAGGGGCCTCGTTGATCGCTACACCTTC,TRBJ1-2,TRBV5-4,NA,NA
CASWAGGGFTDTQYF,TGTGCCAGCTGGGCAGGGGGCGGTTTCACAGATACGCAGTATTTT,TRBJ2-3,TRBV6-6,TRBD1,NA
CATSRVGPGNEPQHF,TGTGCCACCAGCAGAGTTGGGCCCGGGAATGAGCCCCAGCATTTT,TRBJ1-5,TRBV15,NA,NA
CATSRLSGGTDTQYF,TGTGCCACCAGCAGGCTTAGCGGTGGCACAGATACGCAGTATTTT,TRBJ2-3,TRBV15,NA,NA
CASSLVGGRGAAISSTDTQYF,TGTGCCAGCAGCTTAGTTGGAGGGCGGGGAGCCGCCATATCTAGCACAGATACGCAGTATTTT,TRBJ2-3,TRBV7-8,NA,NA
CASSETGVVTGELFF,TGTGCCAGCAGTGAAACGGGGGTAGTGACCGGGGAGCTGTTTTTT,TRBJ2-2,TRBV2,NA,NA
CASSQGGRGGYTF,TGTGCCAGCAGCCAAGGAGGGCGTGGAGGCTACACCTTC,TRBJ1-2,TRBV14,NA,once
CASSLNRADSNQPQHF,TGTGCCAGCAGCTTAAACAGGGCCGATAGCAATCAGCCCCAGCATTTT,TRBJ1-5,TRBV7-6,NA,NA
CASTLDRRSYEQYF,TGTGCCAGCACCCTGGACAGGAGAAGCTACGAGCAGTACTTC,TRBJ2-7,TRBV5-4,TRBD1,NA
CAISDQGAGVNSGANVLTF,TGTGCCATCAGTGACCAGGGGGCGGGAGTGAACTCTGGGGCCAACGTCCTGACTTTC,TRBJ2-6,TRBV10-3,NA,NA
CASSNRGLDGYTF,TGTGCCAGCAGCAACAGGGGTCTCGATGGCTACACCTTC,TRBJ1-2,TRBV5-6,TRBD1,NA
CASRPGLAGEATGNEQFF,TGTGCCAGCAGGCCGGGACTAGCGGGAGAAGCGACGGGGAATGAGCAGTTCTTC,TRBJ2-1,TRBV5-6,TRBD2,NA
CASSFMQGPRYF,TGTGCCAGCAGCTTCATGCAGGGACCCCGGTACTTC,TRBJ2-5,TRBV5-4,NA,NA
CASSMSGQNNSPLHF,TGTGCCAGTAGTATGTCGGGACAGAATAATTCACCCCTCCACTTT,TRBJ1-6,TRBV19,TRBD1,NA
CASSPQGTEAFF,TGTGCCAGCAGCCCACAGGGGACTGAAGCTTTCTTT,TRBJ1-1,TRBV9,TRBD1,NA
CASSPREGSYNEQFF,TGTGCCAGCAGCCCACGGGAGGGCTCCTACAATGAGCAGTTCTTC,TRBJ2-1,TRBV7-9,TRBD2,NA
CSVGDDGYTF,TGCAGCGTTGGGGATGATGGCTACACCTTC,TRBJ1-2,TRBV29-1,NA,NA
CASSKEGDPGYTF,TGTGCCAGCAGCAAAGAAGGCGACCCCGGCTACACCTTC,TRBJ1-2,TRBV21-1,NA,NA
CASSSTPRDYRREQYF,TGTGCCAGCAGTTCCACACCACGGGACTATCGGCGGGAGCAGTACTTC,TRBJ2-7,TRBV28,TRBD2,NA
CASSLRGGAGLGTQYF,TGTGCCAGCAGCCTAAGAGGAGGGGCCGGGTTGGGTACGCAGTATTTT,TRBJ2-3,TRBV14,NA,few
CASSLKRTGDYGYTF,TGTGCCAGCAGCCTCAAACGGACAGGGGACTATGGCTACACCTTC,TRBJ1-2,TRBV7-2,TRBD1,few
CASRVRQGTEAFF,TGTGCCAGTAGGGTTAGACAGGGCACTGAAGCTTTCTTT,TRBJ1-1,TRBV19,TRBD1,NA
CASSLASPAGTGELFF,TGCGCCAGCAGCTTGGCTAGTCCAGCGGGCACCGGGGAGCTGTTTTTT,TRBJ2-2,TRBV5-1,NA,NA